This T cell receptor beta chain was sequenced in a study of CD8 T cells in ankylosing spondylitis. Regarding the study as a whole: Reactive arthritis synovial fluid and blood were previously reported to contain some motif variants.

Library preparation for TCR beta used quantitative 5'-RACE with molecular barcodes. MiXCR, applied by TCRdb to the 5' RACE reads, yields one record per CDR3 protein. Here the sample spans a few hundred thousand distinct CDR3 sequences, roughly a quarter being singletons. V shed 7 bases and J 4 bases; nucleotides not matched to a gene: 10. The CDR3 totals 16 residues. CDR1 and CDR2 (germline): MNHEY, SVGEGT. On this clonotype: Its specificity is not known.

The sample was blood, either unsorted or a sorted T cell fraction (not recorded which). The origin of this receptor is a male donor with ankylosing spondylitis or in good health (not recorded which). The chain has TRBV6-2 or TRBV6-3 and TRBJ2-1, with 10 positions matching TRBD1. The CDR3 is CASISVRDRGYNEQFF. The CDR3 DNA sequence: TGTGCCAGCATCTCCGTCCGGGACAGGGGATACAATGAGCAGTTCTTC.